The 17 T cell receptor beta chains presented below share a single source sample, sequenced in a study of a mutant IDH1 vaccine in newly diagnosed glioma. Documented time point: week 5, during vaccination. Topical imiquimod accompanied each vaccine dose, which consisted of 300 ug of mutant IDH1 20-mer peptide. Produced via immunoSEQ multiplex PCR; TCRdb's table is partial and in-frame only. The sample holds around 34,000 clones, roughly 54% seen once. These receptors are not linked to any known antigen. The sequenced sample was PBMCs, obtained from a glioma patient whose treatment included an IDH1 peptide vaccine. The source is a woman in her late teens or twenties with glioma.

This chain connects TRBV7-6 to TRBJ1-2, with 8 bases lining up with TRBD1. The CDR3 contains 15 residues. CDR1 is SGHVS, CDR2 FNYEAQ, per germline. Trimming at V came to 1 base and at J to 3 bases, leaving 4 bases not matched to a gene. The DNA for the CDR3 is TGTGCCAGCAGCTTAGGGGACAGGTCCTACTATGGCTACACCTTC. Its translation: CASSLGDRSYYGYTF.

CDR3 residues: CASSVGQINTEAFF. DNA of the CDR3: TGTGCCAGCAGCGTAGGCCAGATAAACACTGAAGCTTTCTTT. This chain links TRBV9 with TRBJ1-1; D unclear. V was shortened by 0 bases and J by 2 bases, with 8 bases between the two germline ends. From germline, CDR1 is SGDLS and CDR2 YYNGEE. The CDR3 totals 14 residues.

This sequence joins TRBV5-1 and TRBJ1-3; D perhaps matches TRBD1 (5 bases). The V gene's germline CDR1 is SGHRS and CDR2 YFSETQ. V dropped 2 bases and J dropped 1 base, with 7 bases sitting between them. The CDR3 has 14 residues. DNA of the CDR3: TGCGCCAGCAGCTTAGCAGGGTCTGGAAACACCATATATTTT. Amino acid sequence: CASSLAGSGNTIYF.

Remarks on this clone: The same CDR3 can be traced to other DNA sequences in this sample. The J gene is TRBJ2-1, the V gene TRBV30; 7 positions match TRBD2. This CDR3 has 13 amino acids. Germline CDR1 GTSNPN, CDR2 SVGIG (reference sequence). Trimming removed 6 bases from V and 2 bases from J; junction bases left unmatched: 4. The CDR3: CACGTKTYNEQFF. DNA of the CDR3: TGTGCCTGCGGGACTAAAACCTACAATGAGCAGTTCTTC.

CDR3 sequence: CASSLREGFEQYF. DNA for the CDR3: TGCGCCAGCAGCTTGCGGGAGGGATTTGAGCAGTACTTC. J is TRBJ2-7 and V is TRBV5-1, with 8 bases matching TRBD2. CDR3 size: 13 residues. The trim removed 1 base at V and 7 bases at J, leaving 4 bases unmatched. CDR1 is SGHRS and CDR2 is YFSETQ in the germline V gene.

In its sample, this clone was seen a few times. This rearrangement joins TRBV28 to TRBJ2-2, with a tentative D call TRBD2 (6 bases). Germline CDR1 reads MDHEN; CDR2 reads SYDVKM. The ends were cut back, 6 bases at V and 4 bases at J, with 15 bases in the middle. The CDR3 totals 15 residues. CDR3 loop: CASSNGRGITGELFF. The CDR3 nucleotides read TGTGCCAGCAGCAATGGTCGGGGGATCACCGGGGAGCTGTTTTTT.

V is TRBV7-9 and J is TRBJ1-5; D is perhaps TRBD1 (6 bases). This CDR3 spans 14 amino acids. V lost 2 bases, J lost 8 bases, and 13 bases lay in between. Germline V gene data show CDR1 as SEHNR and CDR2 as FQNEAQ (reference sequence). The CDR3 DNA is TGTGCCAGCAGCTTAACGGGGGCGTTTGAGCCCCAGCATTTT. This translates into CASSLTGAFEPQHF. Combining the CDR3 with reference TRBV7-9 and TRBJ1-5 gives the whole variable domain DTGVSQNPRHKITKRGQNVTFRCDPISEHNRLYWYRQTLGQGPEFLTYFQNEAQLEKSRLLSDRFSAERPKGSFSTLEIQRTEQGDSAMYLCASSLTGAFEPQHFGDGTRLSIL.

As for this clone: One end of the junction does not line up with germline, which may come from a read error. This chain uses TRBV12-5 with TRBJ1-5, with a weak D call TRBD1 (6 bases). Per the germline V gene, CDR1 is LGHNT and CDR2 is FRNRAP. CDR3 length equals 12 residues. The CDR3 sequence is CARGRGSQPQHF. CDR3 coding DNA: TGCGCCAGGGGCAGGGGCAGCCAGCCCCAGCATTTT.

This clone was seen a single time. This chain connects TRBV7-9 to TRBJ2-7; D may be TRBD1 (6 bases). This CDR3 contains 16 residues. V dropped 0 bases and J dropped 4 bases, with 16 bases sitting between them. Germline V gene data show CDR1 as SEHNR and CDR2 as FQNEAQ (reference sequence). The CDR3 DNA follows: TGTGCCAGCAGCTTAGCGCTTCGGACAGACCAGTACGAGCAGTACTTC. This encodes CASSLALRTDQYEQYF.

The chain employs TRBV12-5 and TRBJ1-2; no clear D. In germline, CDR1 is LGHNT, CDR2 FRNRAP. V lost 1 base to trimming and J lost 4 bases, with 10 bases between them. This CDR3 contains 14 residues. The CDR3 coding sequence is TGTGCTAGTGGTTTGGCAGAGATGGGCTATGGCTACACCTTC. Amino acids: CASGLAEMGYGYTF.

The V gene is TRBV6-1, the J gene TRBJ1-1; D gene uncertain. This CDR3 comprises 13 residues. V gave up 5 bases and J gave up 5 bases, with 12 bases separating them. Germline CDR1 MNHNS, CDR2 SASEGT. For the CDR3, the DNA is TGTGCCAGCAGTACGGGGATTGGGACTGAAGCTTTCTTT. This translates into CASSTGIGTEAFF.

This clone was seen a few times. CDR3 sequence (DNA): TGTGCCTGGAGAAGGGACGGCAATCAGCCCCAGCATTTT. Translated: CAWRRDGNQPQHF. The gene calls are TRBV30 and TRBJ1-5, with D tentatively TRBD1 (5 bases). This CDR3 is built from 13 residues. Germline V gene data show CDR1 as GTSNPN and CDR2 as SVGIG (reference sequence). Trimming cost V 3 bases and J 2 bases, with 8 bases left between them.

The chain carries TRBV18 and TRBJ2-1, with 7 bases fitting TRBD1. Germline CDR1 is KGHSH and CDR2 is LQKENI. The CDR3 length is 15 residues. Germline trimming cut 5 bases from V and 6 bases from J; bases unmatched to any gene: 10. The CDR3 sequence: CASSTDRVIVNEQFF. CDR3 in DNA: TGTGCCAGCTCAACCGACAGGGTAATCGTCAATGAGCAGTTCTTC. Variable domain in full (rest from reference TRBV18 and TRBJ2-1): NAGVMQNPRHLVRRRGQEARLRCSPMKGHSHVYWYRQLPEEGLKFMVYLQKENIIDESGMPKERFSAEFPKEGPSILRIQQVVRGDSAAYFCASSTDRVIVNEQFFGPGTRLTVL.

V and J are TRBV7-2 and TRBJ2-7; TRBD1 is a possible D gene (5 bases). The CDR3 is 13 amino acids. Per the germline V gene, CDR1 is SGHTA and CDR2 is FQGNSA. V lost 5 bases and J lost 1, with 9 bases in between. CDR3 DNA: TGTGCCAGCAGCGAGGACAATTCCTACGAGCAGTACTTC. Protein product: CASSEDNSYEQYF.

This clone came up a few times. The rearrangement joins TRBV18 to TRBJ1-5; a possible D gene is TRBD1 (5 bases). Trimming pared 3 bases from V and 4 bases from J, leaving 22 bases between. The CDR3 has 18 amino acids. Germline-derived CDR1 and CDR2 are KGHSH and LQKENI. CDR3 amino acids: CASSPPTGAGKSNQPQHF. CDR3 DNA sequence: TGTGCCAGCTCACCCCCTACCGGGGCAGGGAAGAGTAATCAGCCCCAGCATTTT.

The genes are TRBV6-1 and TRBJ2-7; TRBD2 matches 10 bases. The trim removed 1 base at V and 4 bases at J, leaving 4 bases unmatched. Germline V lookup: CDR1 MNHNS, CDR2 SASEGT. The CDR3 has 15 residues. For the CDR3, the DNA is TGTGCCAGCAGTGAAGTCTCTAGCGGGAGTTACGAGCAGTACTTC. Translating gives CASSEVSSGSYEQYF.

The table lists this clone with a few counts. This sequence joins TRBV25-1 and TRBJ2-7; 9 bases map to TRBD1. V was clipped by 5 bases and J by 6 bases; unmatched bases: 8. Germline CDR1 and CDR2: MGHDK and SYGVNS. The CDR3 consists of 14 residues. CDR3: CASSLGTGSREQYF. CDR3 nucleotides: TGTGCCAGCAGTCTGGGGACAGGGTCCCGCGAGCAGTACTTC.